The 11 T cell receptor beta chains in this list originate from one sample, sequenced in a study of T cells after yellow fever vaccination. TCRdb processed the 5' RACE reads anew with MiXCR; each CDR3 protein has one entry. Here the sample spans under 600,000 distinct CDR3 sequences, about 13% being singletons. This specimen consisted of PBMCs, obtained on the day of the yellow fever booster vaccination. The receptors come from a man aged 25 to 45 who received the YFV17D yellow fever vaccine.

This clonotype was counted a few times. The chain employs TRBV20-1 and TRBJ2-5; unclear D gene. The ends were cut back, 3 bases at V and 7 bases at J, with 9 bases in the middle. Germline-derived CDR1 and CDR2 are DFQATT and SNEGSKA (reference sequence). CDR3 size: 11 residues. CDR3 bases: TGCAGTGCTAGTGAGGCTTGGACCCAGTACTTC. Translation gives CSASEAWTQYF.

This clonotype was seen many times. This chain links TRBV5-1 with TRBJ2-6; D not certain. The CDR3 is 17 amino acids. Germline values: CDR1 SGHRS, CDR2 YFSETQ. V lost 2 bases and J lost 4, with 16 bases in between. The CDR3 nucleotides read TGCGCCAGCAGCTTACCTACACAGAGTTCAGGGGCCAACGTCCTGACTTTC. It yields the protein CASSLPTQSSGANVLTF. Together with reference TRBV5-1 and TRBJ2-6, the CDR3 gives the full variable domain: KAGVTQTPRYLIKTRGQQVTLSCSPISGHRSVSWYQQTPGQGLQFLFEYFSETQRNKGNFPGRFSGRQFSNSRSEMNVSTLELGDSALYLCASSLPTQSSGANVLTFGAGSRLTVL.

This clonotype appeared a few times. This chain links TRBV10-3 with TRBJ2-4, with D possibly TRBD1 on 5 matching bases. There are 16 residues in the CDR3. V was clipped by 0 bases and J by 7 bases, with 16 bases between them. CDR1 ENHRY and CDR2 SYGVKD come from the germline V gene. CDR3 DNA sequence: TGTGCCATCAGTGAGTCGAGACAAGGGGATGGGAACATTCAGTACTTC. Residues: CAISESRQGDGNIQYF.

This clonotype was found many times. V is TRBV6-5 and J is TRBJ2-1; no definite D call. V gave up 6 bases and J gave up 0 bases, with 12 bases separating them. CDR3 size: 15 residues. Germline lookup yields CDR1 MNHEY and CDR2 SVGAGI. The DNA of the CDR3 is TGTGCCAGCAGGCCGGGCAGTGACTCCTACAATGAGCAGTTCTTC. Translating it yields CASRPGSDSYNEQFF.

The J gene is TRBJ2-7, the V gene TRBV6-2 or TRBV6-3, with 7 bases fitting TRBD1. This CDR3 is built from 18 residues. Germline V gene sequence: CDR1 MNHEY, CDR2 SVGEGT. Germline trimming cut 2 bases from V and 2 bases from J; bases unmatched to any gene: 15. The CDR3 DNA follows: TGTGCCAGCAGTTACAACCTTCAGCCCGGGACAGACACCTACGAGCAGTACTTC. Its translation is CASSYNLQPGTDTYEQYF.

The chain uses TRBV20-1 and TRBJ2-1, with D possibly being TRBD1 (5 bases). Trimming pared 2 bases from V and 4 bases from J, leaving 18 bases between. This CDR3 has 16 residues. CDR1 DFQATT and CDR2 SNEGSKA come from the germline V gene (reference sequence). The CDR3 DNA follows: TGCAGTGCTAGATACTCTACAGGAGCCCGATACAATGAGCAGTTCTTC. Translating it yields CSARYSTGARYNEQFF.

The V call is TRBV2, the J call TRBJ2-3, with 9 bases lining up with TRBD2. V lost 10 bases, J lost 4 bases, and 9 bases stayed unmatched. CDR1 SNHLY and CDR2 FYNNEI come from the germline V gene. There are 14 residues in the CDR3. CDR3 nucleotides: TGTGCCAAAGATAGCGGGAGTCCGCCAGATACGCAGTATTTT. This gives the protein CAKDSGSPPDTQYF.

This clonotype was seen a handful of times. The CDR3 is CASRVGTTMSSYNEQFF. In DNA form, the CDR3 reads TGTGCCAGCAGAGTAGGGACTACCATGAGCTCCTACAATGAGCAGTTCTTC. This rearrangement joins TRBV6-1 to TRBJ2-1; 7 bases align to TRBD2. CDR1 MNHNS and CDR2 SASEGT come from the germline V gene. The CDR3 is 17 residues long. J was trimmed by 0 bases and V by 6 bases; bases with no gene match: 11.

This clonotype was seen a handful of times. The rearrangement joins TRBV9 to TRBJ2-1; 7 nucleotides agree with TRBD2. CDR3 length: 15 residues. V trimming: 0 bases; J trimming: 8 bases; junction bases outside the gene matches: 8. In germline, CDR1 is SGDLS, CDR2 YYNGEE. The CDR3 nucleotides are TGTGCCAGCAGCGTAGCTCCGGCGGGAGTCGATGAGCAGTTCTTC. Amino acids: CASSVAPAGVDEQFF.

This clonotype has a handful of counts. J is TRBJ2-1 and V is TRBV6-1; TRBD2 matches at 11 bases. CDR1 is MNHNS and CDR2 is SASEGT in the germline V gene. This CDR3 has 19 amino acids. Trimming cost V 3 bases and J 2 bases; bases outside gene matches: 12. CDR3 protein: CASSDPGLAVAIAYNEQFF. The CDR3 coding sequence is TGTGCCAGCAGTGATCCGGGACTAGCGGTAGCAATCGCCTACAATGAGCAGTTCTTC.

The sample holds one count of this clonotype. J is TRBJ2-5 and V is TRBV13, with D perhaps being TRBD1 or TRBD2 (5 bases each). The CDR3 is 14 amino acids. Germline assignment: CDR1 PRHDT and CDR2 FYEKMQ (reference sequence). With 4 bases removed from V and 5 bases from J, the gap between germline ends came to 14 bases. CDR3 DNA: TGTGCCAGCAGCTCGGGCCCGGGACGGGAGACCCAGTACTTC. Protein: CASSSGPGRETQYF.